This TCR beta chain was documented in a study of cytomegalovirus exposure and HLA in healthy donors. As for the study in general: The Caucasian-associated ancestry cluster held more than 80% of around 380 genotyped donors.

A multiplex PCR was run with 60 Vbeta primers and 13 Jbeta primers. Method: immunoSEQ multiplex PCR; TCRdb's copy keeps in-frame clones and lacks some. The repertoire has some 200,000 clones, around 70% of them found once; the top ten carry around 3%. Sequencing used PBMCs. This sequence was found in a man aged 40-50 years in good health and CMV-seropositive.

DNA for the CDR3: TGTGCCATCAGTGAGTCGGCAGGGGGGCTCTCTGGAAACACCATATATTTT. It yields the protein CAISESAGGLSGNTIYF. The rearrangement joins TRBV10-3 to TRBJ1-3, with 7 bases that match TRBD1. Unmatched junction bases numbered 5, after V lost 0 bases and J lost 0 bases. CDR3 length: 17 amino acids. In germline, CDR1 is ENHRY, CDR2 SYGVKD.